Listed here is a single T cell receptor (beta chain). These data belong to a study of blood T cell repertoires in COVID-19. About the research overall: The samples span acute and convalescent COVID-19 from the United States, Italy and Spain. PBMCs, B-cell-depleted T cells, or T cells were the source of the cDNA or gDNA that made up the material.

In the original analysis: Reference gene primer amplification yielded estimated nucleated cell counts. Profiling relied on immunoSEQ multiplex PCR, and the TCRdb table lists in-frame clones only, not all of them. V and J calls and clone size follow that table, whereas D and trimming were derived from the DNA. This sample has some 11,000 clones, with roughly 76% found just once. The TCR was taken from a man aged 70 or older with active COVID-19. Specimen: peripheral blood.

The CDR3 is CASSLDSLGSPLHF. CDR3 in DNA: TGTGCCAGTAGTTTGGACTCTTTGGGTTCACCCCTCCACTTT. The J gene is TRBJ1-6, the V gene TRBV19, with unresolved D. The ends were cut back, 5 bases at V and 9 bases at J, with 14 bases in the middle. The CDR3 is 14 amino acids. Germline CDR1 LNHDA, CDR2 SQIVND (reference sequence). The full variable domain, with the rest looked up from reference TRBV19 and TRBJ1-6, is DGGITQSPKYLFRKEGQNVTLSCEQNLNHDAMYWYRQDPGQGLRLIYYSQIVNDFQKGDIAEGYSVSREKKESFPLTVTSAQKNPTAFYLCASSLDSLGSPLHFGNGTRLTVT.